This TCR beta chain was observed in a study of T cell clonality in common variable immunodeficiency. Produced via immunoSEQ multiplex PCR; TCRdb's table is partial and in-frame only. The sample yields about 64,000 clones, without any singletons. Trimming took 4 bases from V and 4 from J, leaving 13 bases between them. CDR3 size: 14 residues. Germline lookup yields CDR1 SEHNR and CDR2 FQNEAQ (reference sequence). In this sample, this clone turned up many times. The CDR3 goes on 3 residues after the read ends, and that part is filled in from the germline J gene. The sequence came from a person between 18 and 75 years old in good health. Sequenced: peripheral blood mononuclear cells. V usage is TRBV7-9 and J usage is TRBJ2-5; unclear D gene. The CDR3 bases that were read are TGTGCCAGCAGCTATCTAAGGGTTGCAGAGACC. This translates into CASSYLRVAET. The entire CDR3 reads CASSYLRVAETQYF.